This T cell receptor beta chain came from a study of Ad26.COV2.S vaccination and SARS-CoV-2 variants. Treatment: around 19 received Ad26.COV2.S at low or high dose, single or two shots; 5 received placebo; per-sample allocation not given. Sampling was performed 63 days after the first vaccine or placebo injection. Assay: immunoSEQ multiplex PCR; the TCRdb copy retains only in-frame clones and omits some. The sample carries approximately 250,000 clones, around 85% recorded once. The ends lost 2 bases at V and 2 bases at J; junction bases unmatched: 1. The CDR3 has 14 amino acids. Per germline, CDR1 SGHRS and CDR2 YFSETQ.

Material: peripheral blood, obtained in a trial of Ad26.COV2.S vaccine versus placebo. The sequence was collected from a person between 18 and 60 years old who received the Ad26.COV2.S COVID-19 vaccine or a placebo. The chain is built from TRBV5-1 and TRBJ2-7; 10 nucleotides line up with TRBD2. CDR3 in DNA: TGCGCCAGCAGCTTACTAGCGGGACCCTACGAGCAGTACTTC. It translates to CASSLLAGPYEQYF.